Listed below are T cell receptor beta chains from one sample, sequenced in a study of T cell responses to AZD1222 COVID-19 vaccine. Assay: immunoSEQ multiplex PCR; the TCRdb copy retains only in-frame clones and omits some. The sample shows 100,000 to 150,000 clones, approximately 85% of them seen only once. Sequencing used peripheral blood, obtained on day 0 of AZD1222 vaccination. Receptors were obtained from an adult in good health. Each CDR3 is given with its conserved first and last residue. A D gene is named only where the DNA matches it firmly.

v_call	d_call	j_call	cdr3_aa	cdr3_nt
TRBV28	NA	TRBJ1-5	CASGGASGSNQPQHF	TGTGCCAGCGGGGGGGCCTCGGGTAGCAATCAGCCCCAGCATTTT
TRBV28	NA	TRBJ1-2	CASSSVLLSYGYTF	TGTGCCAGCAGTTCAGTTCTCCTATCCTATGGCTACACCTTC
TRBV27	TRBD1	TRBJ2-7	CASSQATGRLSYEQYF	TGTGCCAGCAGCCAAGCGACAGGGCGCCTATCATACGAGCAGTACTTC
TRBV27	TRBD2	TRBJ2-7	CASSSPSAGYYEQYF	TGTGCCAGCAGTTCCCCCTCAGCGGGATATTACGAGCAGTACTTC
TRBV19	NA	TRBJ1-1	CASSPRNTEAFF	TGTGCCAGTAGCCCACGGAACACTGAAGCTTTCTTT
TRBV5-1	NA	TRBJ1-1	CASSHLGVNTEAFF	TGCGCCAGCAGCCACCTAGGGGTGAACACTGAAGCTTTCTTT
TRBV28	NA	TRBJ2-3	CASSTDTQYF	TGTGCCAGCAGTACAGATACGCAGTATTTT
TRBV4-1	TRBD2	TRBJ2-6	CASSLGGVSGANVLTF	TGCGCCAGCAGCCTCGGGGGGGTCTCTGGGGCCAACGTCCTGACTTTC
TRBV29-1	NA	TRBJ2-7	CSVESGRETYEQYF	TGCAGCGTTGAGTCCGGTCGGGAAACCTACGAGCAGTACTTC
TRBV30	NA	TRBJ1-1	CAWRASGANTEAFF	TGTGCCTGGAGAGCCTCGGGGGCGAACACTGAAGCTTTCTTT
TRBV3-1/TRBV3-2	NA	TRBJ2-7	CASSQAVYEQYF	TGTGCCAGCAGCCAAGCCGTGTACGAGCAGTACTTC
TRBV6-2/TRBV6-3	NA	TRBJ1-5	CASSYAGWLGNQPQHF	TGTGCCAGCAGTTACGCGGGTTGGCTGGGCAATCAGCCCCAGCATTTT
TRBV9	NA	TRBJ1-3	CASSFGPASSGNTIYF	TGTGCCAGCAGCTTCGGTCCCGCAAGCTCTGGAAACACCATATATTTT
TRBV7-6	TRBD1	TRBJ1-1	CASSLGQGHTEAFF	TGTGCCAGCAGCTTGGGACAGGGGCATACTGAAGCTTTCTTT
TRBV9	NA	TRBJ2-1	CASSVGRSSYNEQFF	TGTGCCAGCAGCGTAGGGCGATCCTCCTACAATGAGCAGTTCTTC
TRBV9	TRBD1	TRBJ2-3	CASSVEGASRTDTQYF	TGTGCCAGCAGCGTAGAGGGGGCTAGCCGCACAGATACGCAGTATTTT